This entry concerns a single T cell receptor beta chain. Its specificity is not known. This entry is derived from a study of T cell responses to AZD1222 COVID-19 vaccine. General study results and limits: Donors in the cohort were predominantly white British and more often female, and clonal diversity was possibly underestimated. Among spike-specific TCRs, nearly half reportedly target unmutated variant regions. Seropositive at baseline were only 5 to 7 AZD1222 recipients.

Data came from immunoSEQ multiplex PCR; TCRdb stores just in-frame clones and leaves some out. This table holds approximately 140,000 clones, 90% to 95% found once. Deletions cut 6 bases from V and 0 bases from J, with 9 bases between. Germline CDR1 reads MNHEY; CDR2 reads SVGAGI. The CDR3 runs 14 residues. The chain has TRBV6-5 and TRBJ1-5; possibly TRBD1 for D (6 bases). The source material was peripheral blood, sampled on day 0 of AZD1222 vaccination. The sequence was obtained from an adult in good health. The CDR3 DNA reads as TGTGCCAGCAGAGGACAGTATAGCAATCAGCCCCAGCATTTT. Protein product: CASRGQYSNQPQHF.